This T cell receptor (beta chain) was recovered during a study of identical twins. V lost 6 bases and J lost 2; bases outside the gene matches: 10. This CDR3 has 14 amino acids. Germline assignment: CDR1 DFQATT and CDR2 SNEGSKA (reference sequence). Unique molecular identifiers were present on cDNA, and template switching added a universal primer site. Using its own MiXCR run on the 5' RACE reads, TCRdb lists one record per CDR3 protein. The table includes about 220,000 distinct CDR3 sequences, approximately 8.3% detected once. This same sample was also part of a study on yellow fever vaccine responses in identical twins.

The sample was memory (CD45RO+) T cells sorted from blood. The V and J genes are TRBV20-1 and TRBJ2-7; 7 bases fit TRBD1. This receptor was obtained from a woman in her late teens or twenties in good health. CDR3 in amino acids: CSAPDRQVAYEQYF. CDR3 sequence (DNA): TGCAGTGCCCCGGACAGGCAGGTTGCCTACGAGCAGTACTTC.